Within the sample, the clone carrying this T cell receptor beta chain is medium-sized (0.01 to 0.1%). What it recognizes is unknown. This beta chain is an unintended read in a library built for alpha chains; its size means little. The length of the CDR3 is 13 residues. The V gene's germline CDR1 is KGHSH and CDR2 LQKENI. V was pared by 5 bases and J by 3 bases, with 10 bases between. MiXCR, applied by TCRdb to the 5' RACE reads, yields one record per CDR3 protein. This table holds about 3,000 distinct CDR3 sequences, 5% to 7.5% found once. Time point in this sample: sample taken at primary tumor resection. The donors, approximately 66 patients with untreated early-stage non-small cell lung cancer, provided the samples. The sample belongs to a study of spatial heterogeneity in lung cancer. Findings and caveats of the study: How many expanded intratumoral alpha and beta TCRs were present tracked the tumor mutation count, which was a count of nonsynonymous mutations. Alpha and beta chain coverage of tumor T cells was estimated at about 6.7% and 13%, respectively.

This TCR came from a male donor with early-stage non-small cell lung cancer. The genes are TRBV18 and TRBJ1-1, with a tentative D call TRBD1 (5 bases). The sequences come from lung tumor tissue, collected at surgery. CDR3 DNA: TGTGCCAGCTCAGCCTGGGGGGACACTGAAGCTTTCTTT. Its translation: CASSAWGDTEAFF.